Sequencing of this TCR beta chain was carried out in a study of cytomegalovirus exposure and HLA in healthy donors. Findings of the study overall: Upon later analysis, TCR association rates were observed to vary by HLA locus, being highest for DRB1 and lowest for HLA-C.

PCR used 60 Vbeta primers and 13 Jbeta primers. Sequencing used immunoSEQ multiplex PCR; TCRdb keeps in-frame clones, though not all of them. Of 170,000 or so clones in the sample, around three quarters were seen once. About this clone itself: What it recognizes is unknown.

V lost 6 bases and J lost 3; bases outside the gene matches: 2. Germline-derived CDR1 and CDR2 are SGHTA and FQGTGA. This CDR3 is built from 13 residues. The chain carries TRBV7-3 and TRBJ2-3; 8 bases are a match to TRBD1. The sample consisted of PBMCs. The source is a boy aged 10-17 years in good health and CMV-seronegative. CDR3 loop: CASSRDRTDTQYF. CDR3 bases: TGTGCCAGCAGTCGGGACAGGACAGATACGCAGTATTTT.